These 23 T cell receptor beta chains originate from one sample sequenced in a study of shared clonotypes between healthy human individuals (dated by TCRdb to 2019 to 2021). The library was generated by the immunoSEQ multiplex PCR assay. In its TCRdb copy, this immuneACCESS table keeps in-frame sequences only and misses some clones. Where compared with another copy, unresolved V genes explain less than half of these, and the others have no known cause. The sample records about 990,000 clones, 78% of which are singletons. The top ten hold 0.5% to 0.65% of the sample. The source material was memory CD4+ T cells from PBMCs. The cell subset or site label here, explained by the study, means: CD45RA-negative fraction. These receptors were collected from a man younger than 30 in good health. Some clones in this sample may be carry-over from other donors' samples.

The gene calls are TRBV11-2 and TRBJ2-7, with D hard to call. Trimming left V 6 bases short and J 6 bases short, with 9 bases between. From germline, CDR1 is SGHAT and CDR2 FQNNGV. The CDR3 spans 11 residues. In nucleotides, the CDR3 is TGTGCCAGCAGTCCTTCCGTCGAGCAGTACTTC. It codes for CASSPSVEQYF.

V and J are TRBV29-1 and TRBJ2-2; the match to TRBD1 covers 8 bases. CDR1 is SQVTM, CDR2 ANQGSEA, per germline. The length of the CDR3 is 14 residues. With 7 bases clipped from V and 2 bases from J, the junction kept 6 bases outside the gene matches. CDR3 residues: CSARGPKNTGELFF. In nucleotides, the CDR3 is TGCAGCGCCAGGGGGCCAAAAAACACCGGGGAGCTGTTTTTT.

This chain joins TRBV27 and TRBJ2-3; 8 positions match TRBD1. The V gene's germline CDR1 is MNHEY and CDR2 SMNVEV (reference sequence). There are 15 residues in the CDR3. Trimming at V came to 6 bases and at J to 4 bases, leaving 9 bases not matched to a gene. CDR3 protein: CASSDTGGSADTQYF. Written as DNA, the CDR3 is TGTGCCAGCAGCGACACAGGGGGTTCAGCAGATACGCAGTATTTT.

The chain recombines TRBV27 with TRBJ1-1, with TRBD1 identical over 10 bases. CDR1 is MNHEY and CDR2 is SMNVEV in the germline V gene (reference sequence). Trimming cost V 4 bases and J 4 bases; bases outside gene matches: 12. This CDR3 contains 17 residues. The CDR3 is CASSSRQGAVISTEAFF. The CDR3 DNA sequence: TGTGCCAGCAGTTCCAGACAGGGGGCGGTTATTAGCACTGAAGCTTTCTTT.

The chain links TRBV7-3 to TRBJ1-1, with D perhaps matching TRBD1 (6 bases). Trimming cost V 5 bases and J 11 bases, with 24 bases left between them. This CDR3 is built from 15 residues. From germline, CDR1 is SGHTA and CDR2 FQGTGA. CDR3 in amino acids: CASSPSSRLEGGAFF. The CDR3 bases are TGTGCCAGCAGCCCCTCCTCCCGCCTGGAGGGGGGGGCTTTCTTT.

At least ten counts were recorded for this clone. The chain is built from TRBV28 and TRBJ2-1, with 12 bases fitting TRBD2. Trimming at V came to 6 bases and at J to 9 bases, leaving 9 bases not matched to a gene. The CDR3 has 15 amino acids. CDR1 and CDR2 from the germline V gene are MDHEN and SYDVKM. CDR3 nucleotides: TGTGCCAGCAGCACCCCTAGCGGGAGGGCTTTTGAGCAGTTCTTC. It specifies CASSTPSGRAFEQFF.

J is TRBJ2-5 and V is TRBV5-3, with D perhaps TRBD1 (6 bases). TRBV5-3 is assigned to the ORF class and has an uncertain function. There are 18 residues in the CDR3. Trimming pared 0 bases from V and 2 bases from J, leaving 20 bases between. The CDR3 loop is CARSLGLLDRKIQETQYF. CDR3 in DNA: TGTGCCAGAAGCTTGGGGCTACTGGACAGAAAAATACAAGAGACCCAGTACTTC.

There are a few counts of this clone. The chain recombines TRBV2 with TRBJ2-5; 7 nucleotides match TRBD2. The germline gives CDR1 SNHLY, CDR2 FYNNEI. With 7 bases clipped from V and 7 bases from J, the junction kept 15 bases outside the gene matches. The length of the CDR3 is 15 residues. CDR3 sequence: CASKYGSGRIATQYF. DNA for the CDR3: TGTGCCAGCAAATACGGGTCCGGGAGGATCGCGACCCAGTACTTC.

This clone showed up just a few times. The chain combines TRBV27 with TRBJ2-1; D is uncertain. The V gene's germline CDR1 is MNHEY and CDR2 SMNVEV (reference sequence). CDR3 length: 14 residues. V was clipped by 2 bases and J by 7 bases, with 12 bases between them. Written as DNA, the CDR3 is TGTGCCAGCAGTTTACGGCGGCCCTTGAATGAGCAGTTCTTC. It is translated as CASSLRRPLNEQFF.

J is TRBJ2-1 and V is TRBV1; the table's TRBD2 call for D was not verified on the DNA. TRBV1 corresponds to a pseudogene. The CDR3 length is 14 residues. Here the CDR3 reads CTPSPTSEKNEQFF. As DNA, the CDR3 is TGCACCCCATCCCCGACTAGCGAAAAAAATGAGCAGTTCTTC.

Turning to this clone: The same CDR3 arises from other DNA sequences in this sample as well. The chain uses TRBV5-1 and TRBJ1-4; weak D call: TRBD1 (5 bases). Germline V CDR1 and CDR2: SGHRS, YFSETQ. The CDR3 covers 14 residues. Trimming shortened V by 4 bases and J by 5 bases, and 12 bases separated the two germline ends. CDR3 bases: TGCGCCAGCAGCCCCGGGACCGTGAATGAAAAACTGTTTTTT. Amino acid sequence: CASSPGTVNEKLFF.

The V gene is TRBV18, the J gene TRBJ2-3; 8 positions match TRBD2. The CDR3 contains 15 residues. V lost 6 bases, J lost 1 base, and 6 bases stayed unmatched. Germline V CDR1 and CDR2: KGHSH, LQKENI. CDR3 DNA: TGTGCCAGCTCGCCGACTAGCGCTGGCACAGATACGCAGTATTTT. Translation: CASSPTSAGTDTQYF.

On this clone: This likely traces to a read error, being one base from a far larger clone. The chain employs TRBV2 and TRBJ2-5, with 11 bases lining up with TRBD2. Gene TRBJ2-7 matches the end of the DNA better, so the J call may be wrong. The germline V gene encodes CDR1 SNHLY and CDR2 FYNNEI. The CDR3 runs to 15 residues. The chain's CDR3 is CATPGASGRPYEQYF. In DNA, the CDR3 is TGTGCCACACCCGGGGCTAGCGGGAGGCCCTACGAGCAGTACTTC.

The chain has TRBV7-8 and TRBJ2-2; 8 bases line up with TRBD1. CDR3 size: 15 residues. The germline V gene encodes CDR1 SGHVS and CDR2 FQNEAQ. After removal of 5 bases from V and 4 bases from J, the junction contained 6 bases not matched to a gene. This chain's CDR3 is CASSPRDRFTGELFF. CDR3 bases: TGTGCCAGCAGCCCACGGGACAGGTTCACCGGGGAGCTGTTTTTT. Variable domain in full (rest from reference TRBV7-8 and TRBJ2-2): GAGVSQSPRYKVAKRGQDVALRCDPISGHVSLFWYQQALGQGPEFLTYFQNEAQLDKSGLPSDRFFAERPEGSVSTLKIQRTQQEDSAVYLCASSPRDRFTGELFFGEGSRLTVL.

This sequence joins TRBV5-1 and TRBJ2-2, with 8 bases fitting TRBD2. Germline assignment: CDR1 SGHRS and CDR2 YFSETQ. J was trimmed by 0 bases and V by 4 bases; bases with no gene match: 5. This CDR3 has 16 residues. CDR3 coding DNA: TGCGCCAGCAGCCTTAGCGGGATAGCGAACACCGGGGAGCTGTTTTTT. Translating gives CASSLSGIANTGELFF.

The V and J genes are TRBV27 and TRBJ2-1; D is perhaps TRBD2 (6 bases). CDR1 is MNHEY, CDR2 SMNVEV, per germline (reference sequence). The CDR3 is 15 residues long. Trimming removed 7 bases from V and 3 bases from J, with 16 bases in between. CDR3 loop: CASKVWAGNYNEQFF. Here the CDR3 DNA reads TGTGCCAGCAAGGTGTGGGCGGGGAACTACAATGAGCAGTTCTTC.

CDR3 in DNA: TGTGCCAGCAGCACCCATGGGGGGAGAGGAGAGACCCAGTACTTC. Amino acids: CASSTHGGRGETQYF. V and J are TRBV7-3 and TRBJ2-5; D is possibly TRBD2 (6 bases). The V gene lost 5 bases and the J gene lost 4 bases, with 17 bases spanning the gap. There are 15 residues in the CDR3. Germline V gene lookup returns CDR1 SGHTA and CDR2 FQGTGA.

J is TRBJ2-7 and V is TRBV5-4, with 14 bases aligning to TRBD2. CDR1 is SGHNT and CDR2 is YYREEE in the germline V gene (reference sequence). J was trimmed by 6 bases and V by 4 bases; bases with no gene match: 12. CDR3 size: 17 residues. This CDR3 reads CASSPHAGTSGSSEQYF. The CDR3 DNA is TGTGCCAGCAGCCCGCATGCCGGGACTAGCGGGAGTAGCGAGCAGTACTTC.

The chain links TRBV2 to TRBJ1-2; 8 nucleotides match TRBD1. Trimming at V came to 4 bases and at J to 8 bases, leaving 9 bases not matched to a gene. Germline V gene sequence: CDR1 SNHLY, CDR2 FYNNEI. This CDR3 contains 14 residues. CDR3 coding DNA: TGTGCCAGCAGTGCGGACAGGGCTTTCTTCGGCTACACCTTC. Its translation is CASSADRAFFGYTF.

The V call is TRBV27, the J call TRBJ1-5; D might be TRBD1 (6 bases). This CDR3 has 13 amino acids. The germline V and J ends were trimmed by 8 bases and 6 bases, with 14 bases remaining between them. Germline CDR1 is MNHEY and CDR2 is SMNVEV (reference sequence). The CDR3 loop reads CASSRAGAQPQHF. CDR3 nucleotide sequence: TGTGCCAGCTCGAGGGCAGGGGCTCAGCCCCAGCATTTT.

The chain joins TRBV5-1 to TRBJ2-7; D remains ambiguous. Germline CDR1 is SGHRS and CDR2 is YFSETQ. This CDR3 comprises 15 residues. V lost 0 bases and J 5 bases, leaving 15 bases between the germline ends. For the CDR3, the DNA is TGCGCCAGCAGCTTGGACGGCAGGCTTCAACACGAGCAGTACTTC. The encoded protein is CASSLDGRLQHEQYF.

This clone has just a few counts. The rearrangement joins TRBV4-2 to TRBJ1-5; no clear D. The V end lost 0 bases, the J end lost 2 bases, and 11 bases lay between the germline ends. The CDR3 runs to 16 residues. Germline assignment: CDR1 LGHNA and CDR2 YNFKEQ. CDR3 coding DNA: TGTGCCAGCAGCCAAGATAGGAACTACGGCAATCAGCCCCAGCATTTT. Residues: CASSQDRNYGNQPQHF.

This clone was found once. The chain carries TRBV11-1 and TRBJ2-2, with 7 bases lining up with TRBD1. V was pared by 6 bases and J by 7 bases, with 11 bases of the junction left unmatched. CDR3 size: 15 residues. Germline V lookup: CDR1 SGHAT, CDR2 FQDESV (reference sequence). CDR3 loop: CASSRNKGAGGELFF. In DNA, the CDR3 is TGTGCCAGCAGTCGAAACAAGGGGGCCGGCGGGGAGCTGTTTTTT. Using reference TRBV11-1 and TRBJ2-2 for the parts outside the CDR3, the full variable domain is EAEVAQSPRYKITEKSQAVAFWCDPISGHATLYWYRQILGQGPELLVQFQDESVVDDSQLPKDRFSAERLKGVDSTLKIQPAELGDSAMYLCASSRNKGAGGELFFGEGSRLTVL.